The following is a T cell receptor beta chain sequence with its context. This record comes from a study of blood T cell repertoires in COVID-19. Study in general: The origin of the acute and convalescent COVID-19 samples was the United States, Italy and Spain. The cDNA or gDNA used as material had been derived from T cells, B-cell-depleted T cells, or PBMCs.

Per the original data handling: Reference gene primers were amplified, and this amplification served to estimate nucleated cell counts. Some clones are missing from TCRdb's copy, which holds only in-frame ones; the method was immunoSEQ multiplex PCR. The V and J calls and clone size are taken from that table; D and trimming were inferred from the DNA. The sample yields roughly 220,000 clones, 85% to 90% seen once. This CDR3 is 15 amino acids long. Germline V gene lookup returns CDR1 SGHKS and CDR2 YYEKEE (reference sequence). V was clipped by 5 bases and J by 0 bases, with 12 bases between them. The chain joins TRBV5-5 to TRBJ1-5; TRBD1 is a possible D gene (6 bases). This TCR came from a man at least 80 years old with acute or convalescent COVID-19. What was sequenced was peripheral blood. For the CDR3, the DNA is TGTGCCAGCAGAGAGGGACACTATAGCAATCAGCCCCAGCATTTT. Residues: CASREGHYSNQPQHF.